These T cell receptor beta chains were read from a single sample in a study of shared clonotypes between healthy human individuals. Data came from immunoSEQ multiplex PCR; TCRdb stores just in-frame clones and leaves some out. The repertoire includes some 450,000 clones, approximately 80% of them detected once, and around 12% sits in the top ten. Sequenced material: PBMCs. Receptors originate from a woman aged 40 to 50 in good health. Some clones in this sample may be carry-over from other donors' samples. The CDR3 runs from the conserved cysteine through the conserved F or W. A D gene is named only where the DNA matches it firmly. Only part of the rows carry a size: once, few, many, or a class if the clone is expanded.

CDR3nt: TGTGCCAGCAGTTTTACTCGAGGGTGGGGCACTGAAGCTTTCTTT
CDR3aa: CASSFTRGWGTEAFF
v_gene: TRBV6-5
j_gene: TRBJ1-1
d_gene: -
abundance: -

CDR3nt: TGTGCCAGCTCACGCGGACAGCCCAACGAGCAGTACTTC
CDR3aa: CASSRGQPNEQYF
v_gene: TRBV18
j_gene: TRBJ2-7
d_gene: -
abundance: -

CDR3nt: TGTGCCAGCAGTTTATGGACAGGGAACACCGGGGAGCTGTTTTTT
CDR3aa: CASSLWTGNTGELFF
v_gene: TRBV27
j_gene: TRBJ2-2
d_gene: TRBD1
abundance: -

CDR3nt: TGTGCCTGGAGCCCCAGGGGGAGGGCCGGGTTCTTC
CDR3aa: CAWSPRGRAGFF
v_gene: TRBV30
j_gene: TRBJ2-1
d_gene: -
abundance: -

CDR3nt: TGTGCCAGCAGTGAAGACGGGCCAAACACCATATATTTT
CDR3aa: CASSEDGPNTIYF
v_gene: TRBV2
j_gene: TRBJ1-3
d_gene: -
abundance: -

CDR3nt: TGTGCCAGCAGCCTCCGTGCTAGCGGGTTCGATACGCAGTATTTT
CDR3aa: CASSLRASGFDTQYF
v_gene: TRBV11-2
j_gene: TRBJ2-3
d_gene: TRBD2
abundance: -

CDR3nt: TGTGCCAGCAGCCCCCGAGGGGGGCATTCTGGGGCCAACGTCCTGACTTTC
CDR3aa: CASSPRGGHSGANVLTF
v_gene: TRBV9
j_gene: TRBJ2-6
d_gene: -
abundance: -

CDR3nt: TGTGCCAGCAGCTTAGCCTCGTTGAGGGAGAGGTACGAGCAGTACTTC
CDR3aa: CASSLASLRERYEQYF
v_gene: TRBV7-2
j_gene: TRBJ2-7
d_gene: -
abundance: -

CDR3nt: TGTGCCTGGAGTGCCAGGGGTATCGGTACGCAGTATTTT
CDR3aa: CAWSARGIGTQYF
v_gene: TRBV30
j_gene: TRBJ2-3
d_gene: -
abundance: -

CDR3nt: TGTGCCAGCAGTGGTACGGGTGAAAAACTGTTTTTT
CDR3aa: CASSGTGEKLFF
v_gene: TRBV2
j_gene: TRBJ1-4
d_gene: -
abundance: -

CDR3nt: TGTGCCAGCAGGACCCTTTGGGCAAATTACAATGAGCAGTTCTTC
CDR3aa: CASRTLWANYNEQFF
v_gene: TRBV2
j_gene: TRBJ2-1
d_gene: -
abundance: -

CDR3nt: TGTGCCAGCAGCCTACAAGGGACAGACGTAGCAGATACGCAGTATTTT
CDR3aa: CASSLQGTDVADTQYF
v_gene: TRBV7-3
j_gene: TRBJ2-3
d_gene: TRBD1
abundance: -

CDR3nt: TGTGCCAGCAGGGGGACACAAAATCAGTCGCCCCAGCATTTT
CDR3aa: CASRGTQNQSPQHF
v_gene: TRBV2
j_gene: TRBJ1-5
d_gene: -
abundance: -

CDR3nt: TGTGCTAGTGCTTCCGGACTAGCGGGAGGTCCGGAGACCCAGTACTTC
CDR3aa: CASASGLAGGPETQYF
v_gene: TRBV12-5
j_gene: TRBJ2-5
d_gene: TRBD2
abundance: -

CDR3nt: TGTGCCAGCAGCTTATTGGGGGCGAACACCGGGGAGCTGTTTTTT
CDR3aa: CASSLLGANTGELFF
v_gene: TRBV7-3
j_gene: TRBJ2-2
d_gene: -
abundance: few

CDR3nt: TGCGCCAGCAGGCCCCCGGGACACCTAAATCAGCCCCAGCATTTT
CDR3aa: CASRPPGHLNQPQHF
v_gene: TRBV10-2
j_gene: TRBJ1-5
d_gene: -
abundance: -

CDR3nt: TGTGCCAGCTCACCACCAACTCTCCAAGGGAACATTCAGTACTTC
CDR3aa: CASSPPTLQGNIQYF
v_gene: TRBV18
j_gene: TRBJ2-4
d_gene: -
abundance: -

CDR3nt: TGTGCCAGCAGCTTAGGCACAGCCAAAAACATTCAGTACTTC
CDR3aa: CASSLGTAKNIQYF
v_gene: TRBV11-2
j_gene: TRBJ2-4
d_gene: -
abundance: -

CDR3nt: TGTGCCTGGAGTGCGCTGCAGGGTCAACCCGAAAAACTGTTTTTT
CDR3aa: CAWSALQGQPEKLFF
v_gene: TRBV30
j_gene: TRBJ1-4
d_gene: -
abundance: -

CDR3nt: TGTGCCAGCAGTTTCGGACAGGGTAATGAAAAACTGTTTTTT
CDR3aa: CASSFGQGNEKLFF
v_gene: TRBV6-6
j_gene: TRBJ1-4
d_gene: TRBD1
abundance: -

CDR3nt: TGCGCCAGCAGTGAGTCGGGGGGCAATGAGCAGTTCTTC
CDR3aa: CASSESGGNEQFF
v_gene: TRBV10-1
j_gene: TRBJ2-1
d_gene: -
abundance: -

CDR3nt: TGTGCCAGCAGTGAGGGGGAAGCCGGGGAGCTGTTTTTT
CDR3aa: CASSEGEAGELFF
v_gene: TRBV6-4
j_gene: TRBJ2-2
d_gene: -
abundance: -

CDR3nt: TGTGCCTGGAGAAACTTCCCCTACGAGCAGTACTTC
CDR3aa: CAWRNFPYEQYF
v_gene: TRBV30
j_gene: TRBJ2-7
d_gene: -
abundance: -

CDR3nt: TGTGCCAGCAGCTTAGCGCTGGGGACAGGGGCATACGAGCAGTACTTC
CDR3aa: CASSLALGTGAYEQYF
v_gene: TRBV7-9
j_gene: TRBJ2-7
d_gene: TRBD1
abundance: -

CDR3nt: TGTGCCAGCAGCTTAGGGGGACAGGTTAGCTATCAGCCCCAGCATTTT
CDR3aa: CASSLGGQVSYQPQHF
v_gene: TRBV7-8
j_gene: TRBJ1-5
d_gene: TRBD1
abundance: -

CDR3nt: TGCGCCAGCAGCCAAGGGGCCGAGACAGGAAATGAAAAACTGTTTTTT
CDR3aa: CASSQGAETGNEKLFF
v_gene: TRBV4-1
j_gene: TRBJ1-4
d_gene: -
abundance: few